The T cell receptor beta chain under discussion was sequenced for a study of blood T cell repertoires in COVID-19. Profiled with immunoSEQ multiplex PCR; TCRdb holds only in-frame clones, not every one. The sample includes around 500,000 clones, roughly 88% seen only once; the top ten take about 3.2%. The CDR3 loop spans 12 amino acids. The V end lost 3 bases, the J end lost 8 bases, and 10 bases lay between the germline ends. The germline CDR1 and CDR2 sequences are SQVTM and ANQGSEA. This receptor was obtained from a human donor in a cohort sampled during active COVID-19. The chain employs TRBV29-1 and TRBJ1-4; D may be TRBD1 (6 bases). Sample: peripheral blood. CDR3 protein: CSVEGASEKLFF. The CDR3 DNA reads TGCAGCGTTGAGGGGGCGAGCGAAAAACTGTTTTTT.